The T cell receptor beta chain described here comes from a study of Ad26.COV2.S vaccination and SARS-CoV-2 variants. As concerns this clone: Antigen specificity is unknown.

Germline-derived CDR1 and CDR2 are SEHNR and FQNEAQ (reference sequence). This CDR3 is 18 amino acids long. The germline V and J ends were trimmed by 0 bases and 0 bases, with 15 bases remaining between them. Treatment described: around 19 received Ad26.COV2.S at low or high dose, single or two shots; several received placebo; per-sample allocation not given. Specimens were obtained on day 63 following the first vaccine or placebo injection. Study-level findings and limits: Participants in the vaccine arm had higher spike-specific TCR breadth; placebo recipients had lower. The study found similar non-spike TCR breadth in vaccine and placebo recipients.

Only in-frame clones appear in the TCRdb table, and some are missing; sequencing was by immunoSEQ multiplex PCR. This table has roughly 450,000 clones, around 90% appearing once. The gene calls are TRBV7-9 and TRBJ1-3; D perhaps matches TRBD1 (6 bases). The specimen was peripheral blood, collected in a trial of Ad26.COV2.S vaccine versus placebo. This TCR came from a person between 18 and 65 years old who received the Ad26.COV2.S COVID-19 vaccine or a placebo. The CDR3 bases are TGTGCCAGCAGCTTAGCGGGGACAAAATCCGGCTCTGGAAACACCATATATTTT. Encoded protein: CASSLAGTKSGSGNTIYF.